What follows describes a single T cell receptor (beta chain). This entry is derived from a study of control samples from healthy donors and cancer patients. TCRdb keeps only in-frame clones here, not all; method: immunoSEQ multiplex PCR. Of about 96,000 clones listed, approximately 95% are singletons. In germline, CDR1 is LGHNA, CDR2 YNFKEQ. This CDR3 has 20 residues. Losses at the gene ends were 2 bases for V and 4 bases for J; bases not matched to a gene: 14. The receptor was derived from a man younger than 35 in good health. Sequenced: blood. The chain combines TRBV4-2 with TRBJ2-1, with 13 bases lining up with TRBD2. The CDR3 nucleotides read TGTGCCAGCAGCCAACCCACCATGGCTCGGACTAGCGGGAGATACAATGAGCAGTTCTTC. This translates into CASSQPTMARTSGRYNEQFF.